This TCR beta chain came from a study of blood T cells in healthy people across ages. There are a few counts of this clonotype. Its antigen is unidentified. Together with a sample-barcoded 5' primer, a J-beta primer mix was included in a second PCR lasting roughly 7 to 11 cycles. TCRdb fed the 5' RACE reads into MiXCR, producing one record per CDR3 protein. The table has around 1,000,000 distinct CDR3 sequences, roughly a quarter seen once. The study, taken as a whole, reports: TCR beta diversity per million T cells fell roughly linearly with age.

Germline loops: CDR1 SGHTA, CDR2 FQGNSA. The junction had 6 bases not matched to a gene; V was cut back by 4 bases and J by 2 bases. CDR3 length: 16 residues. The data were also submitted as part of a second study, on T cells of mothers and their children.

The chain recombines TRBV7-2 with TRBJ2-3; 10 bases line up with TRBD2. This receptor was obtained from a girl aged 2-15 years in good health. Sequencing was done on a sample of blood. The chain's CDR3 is CASSSRTSGLTDTQYF. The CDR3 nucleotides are TGTGCCAGCAGCTCCCGGACTAGCGGCCTCACAGATACGCAGTATTTT.